A single sample is the source of the 24 T cell receptor beta chains below, sequenced in a study of T cell responses to AZD1222 COVID-19 vaccine (dated by TCRdb to the early 2020s). Libraries were made using the immunoSEQ multiplex PCR assay. TCRdb provides this immuneACCESS table in a form limited to in-frame rearrangements. Some clones are lacking; in checked studies, under half of them reflect an unresolved V gene, and why the rest are absent is not known. Counted in this sample were some 170,000 clones; about 89% of them appeared once. More than 1.5% of the sample is in the top ten clones. The sample's time point, from its label and the paper: about 28 days (+/-7) after the second vaccine dose. Sequenced here: peripheral blood, sampled 28 days after the second AZD1222 dose. The source of these receptors is an adult who received the AZD1222 COVID-19 vaccine.

The chain carries TRBV27 and TRBJ2-3, with 11 bases that match TRBD2. The CDR3 runs 15 residues. Germline V lookup: CDR1 MNHEY, CDR2 SMNVEV (reference sequence). Germline trimming cut 5 bases from V and 5 bases from J; bases unmatched to any gene: 6. The CDR3 nucleotides are TGTGCCAGCAGTATACTAGCGGGAGAAGGAGATACGCAGTATTTT. Protein product: CASSILAGEGDTQYF.

The rearrangement links TRBV6-5 to TRBJ2-5; perhaps TRBD2 as D (7 bases). V was shortened by 3 bases and J by 2 bases, with 13 bases between the two germline ends. CDR1 and CDR2 (germline): MNHEY, SVGAGI. This CDR3 contains 15 residues. The chain's CDR3 is CASSYVGGLQETQYF. The CDR3 DNA sequence: TGTGCCAGCAGTTATGTCGGGGGGCTACAAGAGACCCAGTACTTC.

V and J are TRBV2 and TRBJ2-7, with a possible D match to TRBD1 (6 bases). CDR1 is SNHLY and CDR2 is FYNNEI in the germline V gene. The length of the CDR3 is 15 residues. V was pared by 5 bases and J by 2 bases, with 16 bases between. The CDR3 is CASSFRQVGTYEQYF. The CDR3 DNA sequence: TGTGCCAGCAGTTTCCGACAGGTAGGAACCTACGAGCAGTACTTC.

This chain links TRBV29-1 with TRBJ1-5; 7 bases agree with TRBD1. The CDR3 totals 14 residues. Looked up from germline, CDR1 is SQVTM and CDR2 is ANQGSEA. The J segment lost 0 bases and the V segment lost 5 bases, leaving 4 bases of the junction unmatched. DNA for the CDR3: TGCAGCGTTCTGACAGGGTATAGCAATCAGCCCCAGCATTTT. Translated, it gives CSVLTGYSNQPQHF.

The chain's CDR3 is CASSLEGLSMNTEAFF. DNA of the CDR3: TGTGCCAGCAGCTTAGAAGGGTTGAGCATGAACACTGAAGCTTTCTTT. The chain links TRBV7-9 to TRBJ1-1; D is uncertain. The length of the CDR3 is 16 residues. The ends were cut back, 1 base at V and 0 bases at J, with 12 bases in the middle. Per the germline V gene, CDR1 is SEHNR and CDR2 is FQNEAQ (reference sequence).

The table lists this clone with a count of one. The chain has TRBV27 and TRBJ1-2, with 7 positions matching TRBD1. Trimming took 5 bases from V and 2 from J; bases not matched to a gene: 2. This CDR3 has 13 amino acids. Germline assignment: CDR1 MNHEY and CDR2 SMNVEV (reference sequence). The CDR3 nucleotides are TGTGCCAGCAGTCAACAGGGGAACTATGGCTACACCTTC. The encoded protein is CASSQQGNYGYTF.

The V and J genes are TRBV23-1 and TRBJ2-1; perhaps TRBD2 as D (5 bases). TRBV23-1 is filed as an ORF, its function uncertain. This CDR3 region has 16 residues. V lost 0 bases to trimming and J lost 5 bases, with 14 bases between them. Here the CDR3 reads CASSQSMTNLNNEQFF. The DNA for the CDR3 is TGCGCCAGCAGTCAATCGATGACTAATCTAAACAATGAGCAGTTCTTC.

This clone has a single count. One end of the junction does not line up with germline, which may come from a read error. The chain uses TRBV7-8 and TRBJ1-6; D is ambiguous. Germline loops: CDR1 SGHVS, CDR2 FQNEAQ. The CDR3 extends over 20 amino acids. The CDR3 loop reads CASSLAARGPRSSYNSPLHF. The CDR3 DNA reads TGTGCCAGCAGCCTAGCAGCCCGAGGCCCACGAAGCTCCTATAATTCACCCCTCCACTTT.

The table lists this clone with a few counts. The rearrangement joins TRBV9 to TRBJ1-1; D may be TRBD1 (5 bases). This CDR3 has 15 amino acids. Germline V gives CDR1 SGDLS, CDR2 YYNGEE. V was clipped by 4 bases and J by 4 bases, with 17 bases between them. CDR3 sequence (DNA): TGTGCCAGCAGCCCCACCCCCCCAGGGATCACTGAAGCTTTCTTT. Its translation: CASSPTPPGITEAFF. Full variable domain (missing parts from reference TRBV9 and TRBJ1-1): DSGVTQTPKHLITATGQRVTLRCSPRSGDLSVYWYQQSLDQGLQFLIQYYNGEERAKGNILERFSAQQFPDLHSELNLSSLELGDSALYFCASSPTPPGITEAFFGQGTRLTVV.

This chain links TRBV7-9 with TRBJ2-3, with TRBD1 identical over 8 bases. V lost 5 bases and J lost 2; bases outside the gene matches: 6. Germline CDR1 and CDR2: SEHNR and FQNEAQ (reference sequence). The CDR3 has 15 amino acids. The CDR3 sequence: CASSLGQGDTDTQYF. The CDR3 DNA reads as TGTGCCAGCAGCCTCGGACAGGGTGACACAGATACGCAGTATTTT. The entire variable domain, with the rest obtained from reference TRBV7-9 and TRBJ2-3, is as follows: DTGVSQNPRHKITKRGQNVTFRCDPISEHNRLYWYRQTLGQGPEFLTYFQNEAQLEKSRLLSDRFSAERPKGSFSTLEIQRTEQGDSAMYLCASSLGQGDTDTQYFGPGTRLTVL.

V is TRBV15 and J is TRBJ1-5; D ambiguous. The germline gives CDR1 LNHNV, CDR2 YYDKDF (reference sequence). The CDR3 totals 16 residues. V was cut by 1 base and J by 1 base, with 11 bases left in between. CDR3 amino acids: CATSRGEGGSNQPQHF. The CDR3 DNA is TGTGCCACCAGCAGAGGAGAGGGAGGGAGCAATCAGCCCCAGCATTTT.

The chain couples TRBV7-9 to TRBJ2-7; no clear D gene. Per germline, CDR1 SEHNR and CDR2 FQNEAQ (reference sequence). The V and J ends lost 1 base and 3 bases respectively, with 10 bases between them. The CDR3 extends over 14 amino acids. The CDR3 nucleotides read TGTGCCAGCAGCTTAGGACCTTCGGGCTACGAGCAGTACTTC. The encoded protein is CASSLGPSGYEQYF. The full variable domain, completed using reference TRBV7-9 and TRBJ2-7, is DTGVSQNPRHKITKRGQNVTFRCDPISEHNRLYWYRQTLGQGPEFLTYFQNEAQLEKSRLLSDRFSAERPKGSFSTLEIQRTEQGDSAMYLCASSLGPSGYEQYFGPGTRLTVT.

The rearrangement uses TRBV11-2 and TRBJ1-3; D is ambiguous. CDR3 length: 12 residues. Trimming removed 8 bases at V and 0 bases at J, with 5 bases between. Germline loops: CDR1 SGHAT, CDR2 FQNNGV. The CDR3 coding sequence is TGTGCCAGCCAGGTCTCTGGAAACACCATATATTTT. This encodes CASQVSGNTIYF.

This chain connects TRBV18 to TRBJ2-7; perhaps TRBD2 as D (6 bases). This CDR3 contains 16 residues. The V end lost 1 base, the J end lost 2 bases, and 15 bases lay between the germline ends. Germline CDR1 and CDR2: KGHSH and LQKENI. The CDR3 bases are TGTGCCAGCTCACCACAGGGGCGGGGCACCGCCTACGAGCAGTACTTC. Translation gives CASSPQGRGTAYEQYF.

The chain employs TRBV6-5 and TRBJ1-3; D gene ambiguous. CDR3 size: 14 residues. CDR1 MNHEY and CDR2 SVGAGI come from the germline V gene. The V gene lost 0 bases and the J gene lost 4 bases, with 7 bases spanning the gap. CDR3 loop: CASSYSNTGNTIYF. DNA of the CDR3: TGTGCCAGCAGTTACTCCAATACCGGAAACACCATATATTTT.

The V gene is TRBV27, the J gene TRBJ1-2; possible D gene TRBD1, 5 bases. Deletions cut 5 bases from V and 0 bases from J, with 13 bases between. This CDR3 is 15 amino acids long. Germline V gene lookup returns CDR1 MNHEY and CDR2 SMNVEV (reference sequence). The chain's CDR3 is CASSPRAGPNYGYTF. The CDR3 region has the DNA TGTGCCAGCAGTCCCCGGGCAGGGCCTAACTATGGCTACACCTTC.

The chain joins TRBV7-9 to TRBJ2-2, with D perhaps TRBD2 (6 bases). Trimming shortened V by 5 bases and J by 3 bases, and 16 bases separated the two germline ends. This CDR3 contains 16 residues. The V gene's germline CDR1 is SEHNR and CDR2 FQNEAQ (reference sequence). The CDR3 DNA sequence: TGTGCCAGCAGCCCTCGGGGGAGGAGGGACACCGGGGAGCTGTTTTTT. This codes for CASSPRGRRDTGELFF.

The chain links TRBV6-1 to TRBJ2-4, with a possible D match to TRBD2 (6 bases). The CDR3 has 17 residues. Deletions cut 1 base from V and 0 bases from J, with 13 bases between. Germline V lookup: CDR1 MNHNS, CDR2 SASEGT. In DNA, the CDR3 is TGTGCCAGCAGTGAAGTACCGACTAGGGGAGCCAAAAACATTCAGTACTTC. It codes for CASSEVPTRGAKNIQYF.

The chain recombines TRBV6-5 with TRBJ1-4; TRBD1 might be the D (5 bases). The germline gives CDR1 MNHEY, CDR2 SVGAGI. Trimming removed 6 bases at V and 8 bases at J, with 16 bases between. The CDR3 is 14 residues long. This CDR3 reads CASSVGTGNEKLFF. The CDR3, as DNA: TGTGCCAGCAGCGTTGGTACAGGTAACGAAAAACTGTTTTTT.

This chain connects TRBV5-1 to TRBJ2-7; maybe TRBD1 (5 bases). This CDR3 spans 13 amino acids. The germline gives CDR1 SGHRS, CDR2 YFSETQ. Trimming stripped 1 base from V and 2 bases from J, with 7 bases between. The CDR3 protein is CASSLQGPYEQYF. For the CDR3, the DNA is TGCGCCAGCAGCTTGCAGGGCCCCTACGAGCAGTACTTC.

The rearrangement uses TRBV6-6 and TRBJ1-4; no firm D call. This CDR3 has 16 residues. The V and J ends lost 5 bases and 0 bases respectively, with 13 bases between them. The germline V gene has CDR1 MNHNY and CDR2 SVGAGI (reference sequence). The CDR3 nucleotides read TGTGCCAGCAGTCGAACCTACAGAGCAACTAATGAAAAACTGTTTTTT. Residues: CASSRTYRATNEKLFF.

A single count supports this clone. The V and J genes are TRBV7-9 and TRBJ2-3, with D maybe TRBD1 (5 bases). Looked up from germline, CDR1 is SEHNR and CDR2 is FQNEAQ (reference sequence). This CDR3 is 15 amino acids long. The V end lost 2 bases, the J end lost 0 bases, and 9 bases lay between the germline ends. CDR3 in amino acids: CASSLTGTSTDTQYF. In nucleotides, the CDR3 is TGTGCCAGCAGCTTAACAGGAACTAGCACAGATACGCAGTATTTT. Full variable domain (outside the CDR3, taken from reference TRBV7-9 and TRBJ2-3): DTGVSQNPRHKITKRGQNVTFRCDPISEHNRLYWYRQTLGQGPEFLTYFQNEAQLEKSRLLSDRFSAERPKGSFSTLEIQRTEQGDSAMYLCASSLTGTSTDTQYFGPGTRLTVL.

The chain is built from TRBV27 and TRBJ2-6; no firm D call. The CDR3 contains 16 residues. Trimming left V 3 bases short and J 1 base short, with 10 bases between. Germline V gene sequence: CDR1 MNHEY, CDR2 SMNVEV (reference sequence). For the CDR3, the DNA is TGTGCCAGCAGTTTTCAGCAGACGTCTGGGGCCAACGTCCTGACTTTC. Encoded protein: CASSFQQTSGANVLTF.

The chain has TRBV7-8 and TRBJ1-1, with D perhaps matching TRBD1 (5 bases). The CDR3 length is 15 residues. Germline V gives CDR1 SGHVS, CDR2 FQNEAQ. The V end lost 5 bases, the J end lost 4 bases, and 17 bases lay between the germline ends. CDR3 region: CASSPARVPGTEAFF. The CDR3 region has the DNA TGTGCCAGCAGCCCAGCCAGGGTACCCGGCACTGAAGCTTTCTTT.